This T cell receptor beta chain was captured by sequencing in a study of blood T cell repertoires in COVID-19. Study summary: COVID-19 samples collected from the United States, Italy and Spain covered acute and convalescent phases. T cells, B-cell-depleted T cells, or PBMCs provided the cDNA or gDNA that served as material.

TCRdb's table, derived via immunoSEQ multiplex PCR, lists solely in-frame clones and lacks some. The data show around 140,000 clones, over 60% seen once. The clonotype originates from a middle-aged man with acute or convalescent COVID-19. The sequenced sample was peripheral blood.

The CDR3 nucleotides read TGTGCCAGCAGTTACTCGATGGGGGGGCGGGGCACTGAAGCTTTCTTT. This encodes CASSYSMGGRGTEAFF. The chain recombines TRBV6-5 with TRBJ1-1; D possibly corresponds to TRBD1 (6 bases). The germline gives CDR1 MNHEY, CDR2 SVGAGI. CDR3 length: 16 residues. The V end was cut by 0 bases, the J end by 4 bases, with 15 bases between.